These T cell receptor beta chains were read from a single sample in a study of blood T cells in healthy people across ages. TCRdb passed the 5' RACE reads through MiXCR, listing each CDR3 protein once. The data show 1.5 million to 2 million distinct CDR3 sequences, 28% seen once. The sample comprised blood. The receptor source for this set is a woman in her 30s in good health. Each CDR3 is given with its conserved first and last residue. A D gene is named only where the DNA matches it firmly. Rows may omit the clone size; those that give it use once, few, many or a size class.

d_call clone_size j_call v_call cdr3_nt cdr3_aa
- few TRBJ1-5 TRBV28 TGTGCCAGCAGTTTTTCGGTTCTGGGTGGCGTTAGAAATCAGCCCCAGCATTTT CASSFSVLGGVRNQPQHF
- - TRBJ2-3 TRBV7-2 TGTGCCAGCAGCTCCCAGGGGTATAGCACAGATACGCAGTATTTT CASSSQGYSTDTQYF
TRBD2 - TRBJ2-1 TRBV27 TGTGCCAGCAGTTCCGCCCCTGAGGTCACGGGGACTAGCGGAAACAATGAGCAGTTCTTC CASSSAPEVTGTSGNNEQFF
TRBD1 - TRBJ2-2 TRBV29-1 TGCAGCGCGGGGACAGCGTCGAACACCGGGAAGCTGTTTTTT CSAGTASNTGKLFF
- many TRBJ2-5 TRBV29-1 TGCAGCGTTCGACGGGACCCCGGAGAGACCCAGTACTTC CSVRRDPGETQYF
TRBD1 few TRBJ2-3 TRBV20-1 TGCAGTACCGATACCGGGACAGGGTCCACAGATACGCAGTATTTT CSTDTGTGSTDTQYF
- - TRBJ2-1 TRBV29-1 TGCAGCGGGGGACTTGGGACTTCATACTACAATAAGCAGTTCTTC CSGGLGTSYYNKQFF
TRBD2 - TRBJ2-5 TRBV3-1 TGTGCCAGCAGCCAAGCTTTCCCTAGCGGGGGGGCCGGGTTCCAAGAGACCCAGTACTTC CASSQAFPSGGAGFQETQYF
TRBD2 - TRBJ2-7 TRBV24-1 TGTGCCACCAGTGAGGGGGAGGGCTACGAGCAGTACTTC CATSEGEGYEQYF
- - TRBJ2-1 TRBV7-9 TGTGCCAGCAGCTTTGAGGGCCAGATTTACAATGAGCAGTTCTTC CASSFEGQIYNEQFF
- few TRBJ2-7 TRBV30 TGTGCCTGGGGGGGCGGTTCCTACGAGCAGTACTTC CAWGGGSYEQYF
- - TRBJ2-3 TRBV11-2 TGTGCCAGCAGCTTAGGAGCAGCGCCGGCTAGCACAGTTGCGCAGTATTTT CASSLGAAPASTVAQYF
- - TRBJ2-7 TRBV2 TGTGCCAGCAGGACAGTAACTAATTTATCCTACGAGCAGTACTTC CASRTVTNLSYEQYF
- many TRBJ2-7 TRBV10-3 TGTGCCATCAGTGCGAGCCTCACAGGTGCCTACGAGCAGTACTTC CAISASLTGAYEQYF
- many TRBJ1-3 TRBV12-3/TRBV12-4 TGTGCCAGCAGTACAGGGTCTGGAAACACCATATATTTT CASSTGSGNTIYF
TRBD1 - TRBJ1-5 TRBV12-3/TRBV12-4 TGTGGGACGGGACAGGGCAATCAGCCCCAGCATTTT CGTGQGNQPQHF
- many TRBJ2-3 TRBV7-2 TGTGCCAGCAGCTTAAACCCAACAGATACGCAGTATTTT CASSLNPTDTQYF
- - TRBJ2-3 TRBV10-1 TGCGCCAGCGCTAGAGACCGGGTTAGCACAGATACGCAGTATTTT CASARDRVSTDTQYF
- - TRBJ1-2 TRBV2 TGTGCCAGCAGTGAACAGCTCCGTAGGGGCTACACCTTC CASSEQLRRGYTF
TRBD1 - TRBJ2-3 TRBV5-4 TGTGCCAGCAGCCCGGACAGGGCCTTCACAGATACGCAGTATTTT CASSPDRAFTDTQYF
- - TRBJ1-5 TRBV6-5 TGTGCCAGCACCCCCGGGGGTGGCGGGCAGCCCCAGCATTTT CASTPGGGGQPQHF
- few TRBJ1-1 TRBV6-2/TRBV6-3 TGTGCCAGCAGTCCTCGTGGAGGATATATTGAAGCTTTCTTT CASSPRGGYIEAFF
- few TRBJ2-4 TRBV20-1 TGCAGTGGATGGACAGAAAACATTCGGTACTTC CSGWTENIRYF
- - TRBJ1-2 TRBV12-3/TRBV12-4 TGTACCAGCAGTCCCTCGGGAAGACATGGCTACACCTTC CTSSPSGRHGYTF
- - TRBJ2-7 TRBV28 TGTGCCAGCAGTAAAGCGGGCTCCTACAATGAGCAGTACTTC CASSKAGSYNEQYF
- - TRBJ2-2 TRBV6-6 TGTGCCAGCAGTTACGGGGGAAAGCCCGGGGAGCTGTTTTTT CASSYGGKPGELFF
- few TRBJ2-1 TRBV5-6 TGTGCCAGCTCAAGGGGGGGCAGGGAGTACAATGAGCAGTTCTTC CASSRGGREYNEQFF
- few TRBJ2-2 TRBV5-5 TGTGCCAGCAGCCCCTATGGGACCGGGGAGCTGTTTTTT CASSPYGTGELFF
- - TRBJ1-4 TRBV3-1 TGTGCCAGCAGCCAACCCAGGGGTGGAGAAAAACTGTTTTTT CASSQPRGGEKLFF
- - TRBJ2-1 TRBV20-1 TGCAGTGCTCCGGACCGCCGGGCCTACAATGAGCAGTTCTTC CSAPDRRAYNEQFF
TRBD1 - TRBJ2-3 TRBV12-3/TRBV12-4 TGTGCCAGCAGGAGACAGGGGCAGGGAGATACGCAGTATTTT CASRRQGQGDTQYF
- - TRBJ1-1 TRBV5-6 TGTGCCAGCAGCCGAAACTCATTGAACACTGAAGCTTTCTTT CASSRNSLNTEAFF
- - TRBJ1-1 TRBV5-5 TGTGCCAGCAGCTTTGCCCTCCAGAACACTGAAGCTTTCTTT CASSFALQNTEAFF
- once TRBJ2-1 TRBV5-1 TGCGCCAGCGGCTTAGGTGCGGGAACCGACTACAATGAGCAGTTCTTC CASGLGAGTDYNEQFF
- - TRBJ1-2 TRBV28 TGTGCCAGCAGTTTAAGACAGGAGAATGGCTACACCTTC CASSLRQENGYTF
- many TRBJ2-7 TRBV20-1 TGCAGTGCTAGAGATCTCGTTGGCGGCCCCTACGAGCAGTACTTC CSARDLVGGPYEQYF
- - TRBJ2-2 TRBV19 TGTGCCAGTAGTATAGACAGATCCGGGGAGCTGTTTTTT CASSIDRSGELFF
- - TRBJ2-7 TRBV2 TGTGCCAGCAACAGGGCCGAATACGAGCAGTACTTC CASNRAEYEQYF
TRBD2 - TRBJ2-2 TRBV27 TGTGCCAGCAGTTTATTTGCGGGAGGGCCTTCGGGCACCGGGGAGCTGTTTTTT CASSLFAGGPSGTGELFF
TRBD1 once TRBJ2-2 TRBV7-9 TGTGCCAGCAGCTTAATGGGACAGGGTTTCGGGGAGCTGTTTTTT CASSLMGQGFGELFF
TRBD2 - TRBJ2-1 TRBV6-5 TGTGCCAGCAGTTACTCGAAGTCTAGCGGGGGCTCCTACAATGAGCAGTTCTTC CASSYSKSSGGSYNEQFF
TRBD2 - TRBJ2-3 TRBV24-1 TGTGCCACCAGTGAGACTAGCAGCACAGATACGCAGTATTTT CATSETSSTDTQYF
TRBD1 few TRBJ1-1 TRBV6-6 TGTGCCAGCAGTGACAGGGGTGCTGAAGCTTTCTTT CASSDRGAEAFF
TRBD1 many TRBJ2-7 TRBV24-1 TGTGCCACCACTTTGCCGGGACAGGGGGTCCACGAGCAGTACTTC CATTLPGQGVHEQYF
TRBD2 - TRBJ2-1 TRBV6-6 TGTGCCAGCAGTTACTCATCTAGCGGGGTGCAGTTCTTC CASSYSSSGVQFF
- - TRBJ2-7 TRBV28 TGTGCCAGCAGTCCCACGGCCCTGGGCTCCTACGAGCAGTACTTC CASSPTALGSYEQYF
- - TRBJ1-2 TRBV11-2 TGTGCCAGCAGCCCGTTGGGCAGGAACCTTTCTAACTATGGCTACACCTTC CASSPLGRNLSNYGYTF
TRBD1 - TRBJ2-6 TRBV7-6 TGTGCCAGCAGCTTAACCCGGGACAGGCTCCTCTCTGGGGCCAACGTCCTGACTTTC CASSLTRDRLLSGANVLTF
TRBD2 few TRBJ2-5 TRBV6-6 TGTGCCAGCAGGGACGGGGGGATCAAAGAGACCCAGTACTTC CASRDGGIKETQYF
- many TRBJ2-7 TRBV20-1 TGCAGTGCGGGACCGACGGGTCCCAGCTACGAGCAGTACTTC CSAGPTGPSYEQYF
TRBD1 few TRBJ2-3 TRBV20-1 TGCAGTGCGGACGGACAGGGGGCCGGAGATACGCAGTATTTT CSADGQGAGDTQYF
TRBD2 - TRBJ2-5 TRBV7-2 TGTGCCAGCAGCTTAAGAACTAGCGGCGAGACCCAGTACTTC CASSLRTSGETQYF
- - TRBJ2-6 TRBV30 TGTGCCTGGATCTCTGGGGCCAACGTCCTGACTTTC CAWISGANVLTF